This TCR beta chain is from a study of cytomegalovirus exposure and HLA in healthy donors. The CDR3 extends over 16 amino acids. V was trimmed by 2 bases and J by 4 bases, leaving 16 bases between them. The germline V gene encodes CDR1 KGHSH and CDR2 LQKENI. The PCR contained 60 Vbeta and 13 Jbeta primers. TCRdb keeps only in-frame clones here, not all; method: immunoSEQ multiplex PCR. Altogether under 95,000 clones are present, over 75% being singletons, with the ten largest covering around 5.3%. The sequence was obtained from a man younger than 40 in good health and CMV-seropositive. The chain combines TRBV18 with TRBJ2-3; D is perhaps TRBD2 (7 bases). What was sequenced was PBMCs. As DNA, the CDR3 is TGTGCCAGCTCACCATACCGTCCGGGGGGCGCAGATACGCAGTATTTT. Translating gives CASSPYRPGGADTQYF.